The entry below describes one TCR beta chain. The antigen is not known. Germline V gene data show CDR1 as SGHTA and CDR2 as FQGNSA. The CDR3 covers 14 residues. The V gene lost 4 bases and the J gene lost 9 bases, with 19 bases spanning the gap. The entry originates in a study of CD8+CD57+ T cells in acquired aplastic anemia. As for the study in general: On average, sorted CD4+ and CD8+ cells gave about 2.9 ug of DNA. Where healthy donors were concerned, CD4+ cells averaged about 11 million reads. Study observations and caveats: Patients had about 31 CD8+ CDR3 sequences in common with controls (the shared set). Researchers reported that CD8+ Simpson's diversity was not significantly different in patients versus controls.

Investigators profiled TCR beta VDJ and CDR3 from genomic DNA template. TCRdb reprocessed the reads with MiXCR, giving one entry per CDR3 protein. Seen here are a few hundred thousand distinct CDR3 sequences, around 68% observed once, and the top ten hold 3% to 5%. The rearrangement links TRBV7-2 to TRBJ2-7; TRBD2 might be the D (5 bases). The sequence came from a human donor in good health, serving as a control. Sequencing was performed on sorted CD4+, CD8+, or CD8+CD57+ T cells (not recorded which) from PBMCs. The CDR3 protein is CASSCSGRTYSQYF. CDR3 DNA: TGTGCCAGCAGCTGCTCCGGACGGACTTATTCGCAGTACTTC.